This T cell receptor (beta chain) appears in the sequencing data of a study of Graves' ophthalmopathy and Graves' hyperthyroidism. Investigators amplified TCR beta CDR3 regions from RNA transcripts. A first-round RT-PCR used HTBI primers, followed by a second-round multiplex PCR. One entry per CDR3 protein, called by TCRdb with MiXCR from the multiplex PCR reads. The sample lists around 520,000 distinct CDR3 sequences, under 40% seen once, with about 4.1% in the top ten. Whole-study results and caveats: Most clonotypes expanded in thyroid above 0.001 frequency were present in blood too. A 13-signature model separated ophthalmopathy from stable hyperthyroidism, approximately 87% sensitivity, just over 80% specificity.

There are a few counts of this clonotype. Its target is unknown. The CDR3 totals 16 residues. Trimming removed 5 bases from V and 0 bases from J, with 13 bases in between. Per germline, CDR1 MNHEY and CDR2 SMNVEV (reference sequence). The clonotype comes from an adult man with Graves' hyperthyroidism. The chain has TRBV27 and TRBJ2-2; the D gene could be TRBD1 or TRBD2 (5 bases each). Specimen: peripheral blood or thyroid tissue (not recorded which). In DNA, the CDR3 is TGTGCCAGCAGTCCGACGGGACGGCCGAACACCGGGGAGCTGTTTTTT. Protein sequence: CASSPTGRPNTGELFF.